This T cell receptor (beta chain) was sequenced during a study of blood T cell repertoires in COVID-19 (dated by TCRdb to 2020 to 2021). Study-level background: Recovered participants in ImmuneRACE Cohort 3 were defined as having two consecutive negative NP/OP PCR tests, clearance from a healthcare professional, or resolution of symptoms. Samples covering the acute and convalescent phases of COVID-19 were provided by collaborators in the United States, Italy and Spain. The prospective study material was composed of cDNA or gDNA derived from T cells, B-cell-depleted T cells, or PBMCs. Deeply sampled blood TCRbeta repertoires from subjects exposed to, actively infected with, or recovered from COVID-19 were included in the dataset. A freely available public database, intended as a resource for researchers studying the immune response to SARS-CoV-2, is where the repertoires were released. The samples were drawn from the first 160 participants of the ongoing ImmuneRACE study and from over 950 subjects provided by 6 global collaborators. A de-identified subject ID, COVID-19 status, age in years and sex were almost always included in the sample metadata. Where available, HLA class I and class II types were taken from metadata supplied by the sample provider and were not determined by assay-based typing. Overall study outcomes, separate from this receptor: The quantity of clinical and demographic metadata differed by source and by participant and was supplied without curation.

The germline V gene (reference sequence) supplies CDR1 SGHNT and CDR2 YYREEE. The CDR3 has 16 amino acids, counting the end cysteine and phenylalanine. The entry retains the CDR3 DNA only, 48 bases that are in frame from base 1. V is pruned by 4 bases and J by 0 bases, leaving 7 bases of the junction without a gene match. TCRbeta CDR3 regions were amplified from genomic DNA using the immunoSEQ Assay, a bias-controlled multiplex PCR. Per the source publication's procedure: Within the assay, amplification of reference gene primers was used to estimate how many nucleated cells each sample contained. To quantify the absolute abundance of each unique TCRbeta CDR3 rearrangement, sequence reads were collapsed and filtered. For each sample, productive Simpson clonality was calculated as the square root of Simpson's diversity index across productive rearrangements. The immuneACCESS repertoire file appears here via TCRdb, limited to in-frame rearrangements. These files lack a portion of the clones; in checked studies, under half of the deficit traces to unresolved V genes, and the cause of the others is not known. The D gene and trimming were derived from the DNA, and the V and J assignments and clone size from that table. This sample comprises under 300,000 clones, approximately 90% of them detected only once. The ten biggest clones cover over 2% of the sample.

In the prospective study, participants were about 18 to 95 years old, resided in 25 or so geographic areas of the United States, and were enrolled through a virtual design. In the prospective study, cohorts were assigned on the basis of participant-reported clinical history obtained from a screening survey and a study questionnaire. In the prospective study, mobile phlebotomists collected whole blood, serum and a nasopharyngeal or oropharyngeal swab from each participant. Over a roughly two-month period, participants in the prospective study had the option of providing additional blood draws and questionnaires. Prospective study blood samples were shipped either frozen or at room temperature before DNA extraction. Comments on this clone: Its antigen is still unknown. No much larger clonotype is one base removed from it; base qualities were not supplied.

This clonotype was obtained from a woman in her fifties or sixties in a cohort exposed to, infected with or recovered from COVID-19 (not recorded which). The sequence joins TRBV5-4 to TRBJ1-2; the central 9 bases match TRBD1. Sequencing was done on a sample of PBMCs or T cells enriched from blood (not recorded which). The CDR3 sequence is CASSGTGGTSNYGYTF. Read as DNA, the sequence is TGTGCCAGCAGCGGCACAGGGGGCACCTCTAACTATGGCTACACCTTC.